Listed here are 19 T cell receptor beta chains from one sample, sequenced in a study of CD8 T cells in Susac syndrome. RNA totalling 0.5 to 1 ug underwent reverse transcription with random hexamers. MiXCR, run by TCRdb on the immunoSEQ multiplex PCR reads, gives a single entry per CDR3 protein. The sample carries 200,000 to 250,000 distinct CDR3 sequences, approximately 95% recorded once. The sample was CD4+ T cells from PBMCs. The receptor source for this set is a human donor with multiple sclerosis.

The gene calls are TRBV14 and TRBJ2-1; a weak D match, TRBD2 (6 bases). The CDR3 is 16 amino acids. V gave up 0 bases and J gave up 0 bases, with 9 bases separating them. CDR1 SGHDN and CDR2 FVKESK come from the germline V gene. CDR3 protein: CASSQESGSSYNEQFF. CDR3 coding DNA: TGTGCCAGCAGCCAAGAATCCGGGAGCTCCTACAATGAGCAGTTCTTC.

This clonotype was recorded once. This sequence joins TRBV24-1 and TRBJ2-3; tentatively, D is TRBD1 or TRBD2 (5 bases each). The germline V gene has CDR1 KGHDR and CDR2 SFDVKD. Trimming removed 2 bases from V and 7 bases from J, with 21 bases in between. The CDR3 covers 17 residues. CDR3 sequence: CATSDSGTGAGLHTQYF. As DNA, the CDR3 is TGTGCCACCAGTGATTCCGGGACCGGAGCCGGACTTCATACGCAGTATTTT.

The CDR3 sequence is CASRQARASDYEQYF. As DNA, the CDR3 is TGTGCCAGCAGACAAGCGAGGGCCTCGGATTACGAGCAGTACTTC. The chain recombines TRBV6-1 with TRBJ2-7, with D maybe TRBD2 (5 bases). Germline loops: CDR1 MNHNS, CDR2 SASEGT. This CDR3 has 15 residues. V lost 6 bases, J lost 4 bases, and 19 bases lay in between.

The chain is built from TRBV5-4 and TRBJ2-1, with 10 positions matching TRBD1. Germline V CDR1 and CDR2: SGHNT, YYREEE (reference sequence). After removal of 4 bases from V and 7 bases from J, the junction contained 5 bases not matched to a gene. This CDR3 is built from 14 residues. The DNA of the CDR3 is TGTGCCAGCAGCCAGGGACAGGGGAGGAATGAGCAGTTCTTC. It is translated as CASSQGQGRNEQFF.

The chain joins TRBV2 to TRBJ2-7, with 8 nucleotides matching TRBD1. The germline CDR1 and CDR2 sequences are SNHLY and FYNNEI. Losses at the gene ends were 2 bases for V and 9 bases for J; bases not matched to a gene: 9. This CDR3 contains 14 residues. CDR3: CASSEPDRVHPQYF. The CDR3, as DNA: TGTGCCAGCAGTGAACCGGACAGGGTTCATCCGCAGTACTTC.

The J gene is TRBJ1-6, the V gene TRBV7-3; 7 nucleotides align to TRBD1. Germline assignment: CDR1 SGHTA and CDR2 FQGTGA. The CDR3 is 15 residues long. Germline trimming cut 0 bases from V and 7 bases from J; bases unmatched to any gene: 3. CDR3 nucleotides: TGTGCCAGCAGCTTAACCGGGACAGTAAATTCACCCCTCCACTTT. Protein: CASSLTGTVNSPLHF.

The V call is TRBV3-1, the J call TRBJ2-5; D is possibly TRBD1 (6 bases). V lost 9 bases and J lost 1, with 15 bases in between. Per germline, CDR1 LGHDT and CDR2 YNNKEL (reference sequence). CDR3 length: 14 amino acids. The CDR3: CASKTGGLQETQYF. CDR3 coding DNA: TGTGCCAGTAAGACAGGTGGGCTCCAAGAGACCCAGTACTTC.

This chain links TRBV29-1 with TRBJ1-2, with D perhaps matching TRBD1 (5 bases). Germline CDR1 is SQVTM and CDR2 is ANQGSEA. V dropped 3 bases and J dropped 8 bases, with 7 bases sitting between them. The CDR3 contains 10 residues. The CDR3 region is CSVDRDGYTF. In DNA form, the CDR3 reads TGCAGCGTTGACAGGGACGGCTACACCTTC.

The CDR3 nucleotides are TGTGCCAGCAGCTTGGTTGTCAATGAGCAGTTCTTC. Translated: CASSLVVNEQFF. This chain uses TRBV5-4 with TRBJ2-1; D is ambiguous. Germline V gives CDR1 SGHNT, CDR2 YYREEE (reference sequence). This CDR3 contains 12 residues. Trimming shortened V by 0 bases and J by 6 bases, and 4 bases separated the two germline ends.

The chain recombines TRBV15 with TRBJ2-5, with 7 bases lining up with TRBD1. This CDR3 has 12 amino acids. V shed 9 bases, J shed 5 bases, and the junction held 6 bases outside the gene matches. The germline CDR1 and CDR2 sequences are LNHNV and YYDKDF (reference sequence). The CDR3 is CATTGVGETQYF. The CDR3 DNA follows: TGTGCCACAACAGGGGTAGGGGAGACCCAGTACTTC.

The chain joins TRBV20-1 to TRBJ2-4, with D unclear. Germline V gene lookup returns CDR1 DFQATT and CDR2 SNEGSKA (reference sequence). The CDR3 is made up of 11 amino acids. The V and J ends lost 0 bases and 8 bases respectively, with 5 bases between them. This CDR3 is CSARDMDIQYF. The DNA of the CDR3 is TGCAGTGCTAGAGATATGGACATTCAGTACTTC.

This chain uses TRBV28 with TRBJ2-2; TRBD2 agrees at 12 bases. The trim removed 4 bases at V and 6 bases at J, leaving 9 bases unmatched. The CDR3 covers 17 residues. Germline-derived CDR1 and CDR2 are MDHEN and SYDVKM. CDR3 nucleotide sequence: TGTGCCAGCAGTTCCCCTAGCGGGAGGGCCCCTTCCGGGGAGCTGTTTTTT. Its translation is CASSSPSGRAPSGELFF.

The rearrangement links TRBV5-4 to TRBJ2-2, with TRBD2 matching over 7 bases. This CDR3 region has 14 residues. V lost 4 bases to trimming and J lost 7 bases; unmatched junction nucleotides: 7. Per the germline V gene, CDR1 is SGHNT and CDR2 is YYREEE (reference sequence). This chain's CDR3 is CASSEKAGNGELFF. In nucleotides, the CDR3 is TGTGCCAGCAGCGAAAAAGCGGGAAACGGGGAGCTGTTTTTT.

This clonotype was detected once. This chain connects TRBV9 to TRBJ1-2; TRBD1 might be the D (5 bases). Germline loops: CDR1 SGDLS, CDR2 YYNGEE. CDR3 length: 14 residues. V dropped 0 bases and J dropped 8 bases, with 14 bases sitting between them. The CDR3 region is CASSVGGQGSGYTF. CDR3 in DNA: TGTGCCAGCAGCGTAGGAGGCCAGGGCTCCGGCTACACCTTC.

The chain uses TRBV4-1 and TRBJ1-1; D not resolved. V was shortened by 1 base and J by 0 bases, with 9 bases between the two germline ends. Germline V CDR1 and CDR2: MGHRA, YSYEKL. The CDR3 is made up of 15 amino acids. CDR3 in DNA: TGCGCCAGCAGCCAAGTAGGGAGTTTGAACACTGAAGCTTTCTTT. It translates to CASSQVGSLNTEAFF.

The chain combines TRBV7-9 with TRBJ2-1, with D perhaps matching TRBD1 (5 bases). Trimming shortened V by 4 bases and J by 6 bases, and 10 bases separated the two germline ends. Germline-derived CDR1 and CDR2 are SEHNR and FQNEAQ (reference sequence). The CDR3 totals 13 residues. CDR3 region: CASSSNQGNEQFF. Here the CDR3 DNA reads TGTGCCAGCAGCTCCAACCAGGGCAATGAGCAGTTCTTC.

This chain uses TRBV29-1 with TRBJ2-2; D perhaps matches TRBD1 (6 bases). This CDR3 has 13 residues. V was cut by 7 bases and J by 1 base, with 10 bases left in between. CDR1 is SQVTM, CDR2 ANQGSEA, per germline. DNA for the CDR3: TGCAGCGCTGTGACAGGGAACACCGGGGAGCTGTTTTTT. It yields the protein CSAVTGNTGELFF.

V gene TRBV4-2 combines with J gene TRBJ2-5, with a tentative D call TRBD1 (6 bases). The germline V gene encodes CDR1 LGHNA and CDR2 YNFKEQ. V was cut by 2 bases and J by 1 base, with 11 bases left in between. The CDR3 sequence is 15 residues long. CDR3 DNA sequence: TGTGCCAGCAGCCAACTATTACAGGGCCAAGAGACCCAGTACTTC. Protein product: CASSQLLQGQETQYF.

The gene calls are TRBV6-5 and TRBJ2-5; D gene ambiguous. Trimming shortened V by 1 base and J by 2 bases, and 5 bases separated the two germline ends. Germline-derived CDR1 and CDR2 are MNHEY and SVGAGI. This CDR3 spans 13 amino acids. CDR3 DNA sequence: TGTGCCAGCAGTTACTTGGGGCAAGAGACCCAGTACTTC. This translates into CASSYLGQETQYF.